This T cell receptor (beta chain) was sequenced in a study of T-cell memory formation after mild COVID-19. Findings and limits, study-wide: Pre-infection memory contained some responding clones, which suggested that cross-reactive memory had joined. Most CD4+ clones that shrank were in CM and EM, while CD8+ ones turned up in EMRA. Clones contracting over day 15 to 85 were CD4/CD8 balanced, with later expanders leaning CD4+.

V gave up 0 bases and J gave up 4 bases, with 10 bases separating them. Germline loops: CDR1 SGHAT, CDR2 FQNNGV. The CDR3 length is 15 residues. TCRdb re-called the 5' RACE reads with MiXCR, one entry per CDR3 protein. The sample has about 90,000 distinct CDR3 sequences, about 16% seen once. About this clonotype: No antigen is known for it.

The sequenced material came from PBMCs or a T cell subset sorted from them (not recorded which). The TCR was taken from a young man who had mild COVID-19 (a few samples of this study predate the infection). Cell type and time point are not known. V and J are TRBV11-2 and TRBJ2-1; no firm D call. CDR3: CASSLEAPTYNEQFF. The CDR3 DNA reads TGTGCCAGCAGCTTAGAGGCCCCCACTTACAATGAGCAGTTCTTC.